These 19 T cell receptor beta chains came from one sample sequenced in a study of cytomegalovirus exposure and HLA in healthy donors. Vbeta (60) and Jbeta (13) primers were used in the PCR. Profiled with immunoSEQ multiplex PCR; TCRdb holds only in-frame clones, not every one. The profile shows 130,000 to 150,000 clones, roughly 64% of them singletons. Sequenced: PBMCs. The receptors shown here come from a woman in her twenties or thirties in good health and CMV-seropositive.

This chain joins TRBV27 and TRBJ2-7, with a weak D call TRBD1 (6 bases). V was cut by 5 bases and J by 3 bases, with 8 bases left in between. The germline V gene encodes CDR1 MNHEY and CDR2 SMNVEV (reference sequence). This CDR3 region has 12 residues. The CDR3, as DNA: TGTGCCAGCAGTCAACAGGGCTACGAGCAGTACTTC. It codes for CASSQQGYEQYF.

The CDR3 DNA reads TGTGCCATCAGTGAAGGTCCAGGGGGCAACTATGGCTACACCTTC. It translates to CAISEGPGGNYGYTF. The chain is built from TRBV10-3 and TRBJ1-2; 8 positions match TRBD1. CDR3 length: 15 amino acids. V trimming: 3 bases; J trimming: 2 bases; junction bases outside the gene matches: 5. Germline V gene data show CDR1 as ENHRY and CDR2 as SYGVKD.

The V call is TRBV6-6, the J call TRBJ1-4; D unclear. The CDR3 has 13 residues. Germline V gene data show CDR1 as MNHNY and CDR2 as SVGAGI (reference sequence). V lost 6 bases, J lost 4 bases, and 9 bases lay in between. In DNA, the CDR3 is TGTGCCAGCAGGGTCGTAGTTAATGAAAAACTGTTTTTT. This gives the protein CASRVVVNEKLFF.

CDR3 bases: TGTGCCAGCATAGGCGAGGACAGGGGGCAGGGCTACACCTTC. Protein product: CASIGEDRGQGYTF. This chain joins TRBV2 and TRBJ1-2; 11 bases agree with TRBD1. The CDR3 is made up of 14 amino acids. CDR1 and CDR2 from the germline V gene are SNHLY and FYNNEI. V lost 7 bases to trimming and J lost 8 bases; unmatched junction nucleotides: 9.

The V and J genes are TRBV30 and TRBJ1-1; D is unresolved. This CDR3 is 10 amino acids long. V shed 3 bases and J shed 10 bases, with 9 bases lying between them. CDR1 GTSNPN and CDR2 SVGIG come from the germline V gene (reference sequence). The CDR3 nucleotides read TGTGCCTGGAGCGCTGGGAGAGCTTTCTTT. Translation gives CAWSAGRAFF.

A remark on this clone: One junction end does not reproduce the germline sequence, and a read error may be involved. This chain joins TRBV11-2 and TRBJ2-7, with a tentative D call TRBD2 (6 bases). Germline V gives CDR1 SGHAT, CDR2 FQNNGV. The CDR3 is 11 residues long. The CDR3 coding sequence is TGTGCCAGCAGCTTGGCGGGGCTGCAGGTCTTC. Its protein product is CASSLAGLQVF.

CDR3 sequence (DNA): TGTGCCAGCAGGAGACTACGGGGGGATCACAGCGACGAGCAGTACTTC. It yields the protein CASRRLRGDHSDEQYF. V usage is TRBV11-2 and J usage is TRBJ2-7, with 7 positions matching TRBD2. The junction had 16 bases not matched to a gene; V was cut back by 6 bases and J by 5 bases. There are 16 residues in the CDR3. CDR1 is SGHAT, CDR2 FQNNGV, per germline.

The V gene is TRBV21-1, the J gene TRBJ1-1; TRBD1 is the table's D call, not checked against the DNA. TRBV21-1 is an annotated pseudogene. The CDR3 sequence is 15 residues long. The CDR3 loop is CASRLQGIGNTEAFF. The CDR3 nucleotides read TGTGCCAGCAGACTCCAGGGAATCGGGAACACTGAAGCTTTCTTT.

This clone was detected only a few times. The V call is TRBV27, the J call TRBJ1-2; 10 bases are a match to TRBD1. Trimming took 6 bases from V and 4 from J; bases not matched to a gene: 2. The CDR3 loop spans 13 amino acids. Germline loops: CDR1 MNHEY, CDR2 SMNVEV (reference sequence). The CDR3 coding sequence is TGTGCCAGCAGAGGGACAGGGGTCTATGGCTACACCTTC. It is translated as CASRGTGVYGYTF.

The rearrangement uses TRBV7-9 and TRBJ1-4; no clear D gene. Trimming stripped 8 bases from V and 4 bases from J, with 17 bases between. The CDR3 contains 15 residues. The germline gives CDR1 SEHNR, CDR2 FQNEAQ (reference sequence). CDR3 protein: CASRPSGVYNEKLFF. Here the CDR3 DNA reads TGTGCCAGCCGCCCCTCCGGGGTTTATAATGAAAAACTGTTTTTT.

In its sample, this clone was seen a few times. J is TRBJ1-2 and V is TRBV2, with D uncertain. CDR1 is SNHLY, CDR2 FYNNEI, per germline. The CDR3 is made up of 14 amino acids. The V gene lost 5 bases and the J gene lost 4 bases, with 14 bases spanning the gap. The CDR3 protein is CASSQPGDIYGYTF. CDR3 in DNA: TGTGCCAGCAGTCAACCGGGTGATATCTATGGCTACACCTTC.

This clone was observed a handful of times. This sequence joins TRBV19 and TRBJ2-1; 8 bases fit TRBD2. Looked up from germline, CDR1 is LNHDA and CDR2 is SQIVND (reference sequence). The CDR3 contains 14 residues. With V trimmed by 6 bases and J by 6 bases, 7 bases remained unmatched. Here the CDR3 reads CASSHGGGTNEQFF. Written as DNA, the CDR3 is TGTGCCAGTAGCCACGGCGGGGGGACCAATGAGCAGTTCTTC.

This clone was found a few times. J is TRBJ1-5 and V is TRBV27, with 8 bases lining up with TRBD1. V shed 4 bases and J 4 bases; nucleotides not matched to a gene: 6. The CDR3 consists of 15 residues. Germline V gene data show CDR1 as MNHEY and CDR2 as SMNVEV (reference sequence). CDR3: CASSSGTGGNQPQHF. In DNA form, the CDR3 reads TGTGCCAGCAGTTCCGGAACAGGGGGTAATCAGCCCCAGCATTTT.

The chain is built from TRBV15 and TRBJ1-4; tentatively, D is TRBD1 (5 bases). The CDR3 runs to 15 residues. V dropped 0 bases and J dropped 4 bases, with 9 bases sitting between them. Germline CDR1 and CDR2: LNHNV and YYDKDF (reference sequence). CDR3 amino acids: CATSREQGFNEKLFF. CDR3 DNA: TGTGCCACCAGCAGAGAGCAGGGCTTTAATGAAAAACTGTTTTTT. The full variable domain, with the rest looked up from reference TRBV15 and TRBJ1-4, is DAMVIQNPRYQVTQFGKPVTLSCSQTLNHNVMYWYQQKSSQAPKLLFHYYDKDFNNEADTPDNFQSRRPNTSFCFLDIRSPGLGDTAMYLCATSREQGFNEKLFFGSGTQLSVL.

The rearrangement uses TRBV5-1 and TRBJ2-2; 7 positions match TRBD2. CDR1 SGHRS and CDR2 YFSETQ come from the germline V gene. The CDR3 is made up of 17 amino acids. J was trimmed by 0 bases and V by 4 bases; bases with no gene match: 9. Written as DNA, the CDR3 is TGCGCCAGCAGCAGAACCCCGGGAGGATCGAACACCGGGGAGCTGTTTTTT. As protein: CASSRTPGGSNTGELFF.

This chain links TRBV30 with TRBJ2-1; D call uncertain. CDR1 GTSNPN and CDR2 SVGIG come from the germline V gene (reference sequence). The length of the CDR3 is 12 residues. The germline V and J ends were trimmed by 8 bases and 4 bases, with 12 bases remaining between them. CDR3 protein: CARSSDYNEQFF. The CDR3 region has the DNA TGTGCCCGTTCCTCAGATTACAATGAGCAGTTCTTC.

The rearrangement uses TRBV2 and TRBJ1-2; a weak D match, TRBD1 (6 bases). The V gene's germline CDR1 is SNHLY and CDR2 FYNNEI. This CDR3 is 14 amino acids long. Trimming left V 2 bases short and J 5 bases short, with 12 bases between. The CDR3 DNA sequence: TGTGCCAGCAGTGAACATCGGGACAATTATGGCTACACCTTC. Its translation is CASSEHRDNYGYTF.

This clone appeared a few times. The gene calls are TRBV4-1 and TRBJ2-1; 9 nucleotides align to TRBD2. V trimming: 1 base; J trimming: 2 bases; junction bases outside the gene matches: 0. Germline CDR1 is MGHRA and CDR2 is YSYEKL. There are 15 residues in the CDR3. CDR3 protein: CASSQGTSAYNEQFF. CDR3 DNA: TGCGCCAGCAGCCAAGGGACTAGCGCCTACAATGAGCAGTTCTTC.

The chain has TRBV29-1 and TRBJ2-5; a weak D match, TRBD2 (5 bases). Trimming removed 3 bases at V and 2 bases at J, with 13 bases between. The CDR3 sequence is 14 residues long. Germline V CDR1 and CDR2: SQVTM, ANQGSEA. CDR3 region: CSVERTRGQETQYF. Written as DNA, the CDR3 is TGCAGCGTTGAGAGGACCCGGGGACAAGAGACCCAGTACTTC.